This is a list of T cell receptor beta chains from one sample in a study of long-term antiretroviral therapy in people with HIV. Libraries were prepared by immunoSEQ multiplex PCR; TCRdb keeps only in-frame clonotypes and omits some of them. The data show about 20,000 clones, 90% seen once. Sequences were derived from unsorted PBMCs, sampled approximately 4.4 years before starting antiretroviral therapy. The receptors derive from a woman aged 25 to 39 with HIV. CDR3s include the opening cysteine and the closing phenylalanine or tryptophan. A D gene is named only where the DNA matches it firmly. The size field is filled for only some rows; it gives once, few, many or a size class.

J gene: TRBJ2-7
V gene: TRBV7-3
clone size: once
D gene: TRBD1
CDR3 protein: CASSFDRGPYEQYF
CDR3 DNA: TGTGCCAGCAGCTTCGACAGGGGACCCTACGAGCAGTACTTC

J gene: TRBJ2-2
V gene: TRBV5-4
clone size: .
D gene: TRBD1
CDR3 protein: CASSFGGQGAGGELFF
CDR3 DNA: TGTGCCAGCAGCTTTGGTGGGCAGGGGGCCGGCGGGGAGCTGTTTTTT

J gene: TRBJ1-1
V gene: TRBV19
clone size: .
D gene: TRBD1
CDR3 protein: CASSTRDRWTEAFF
CDR3 DNA: TGTGCCAGTAGTACAAGGGACAGATGGACTGAAGCTTTCTTT

J gene: TRBJ1-4
V gene: TRBV5-8
clone size: .
D gene: .
CDR3 protein: CASSPSGQTSNEKLFF
CDR3 DNA: TGTGCCAGCAGCCCATCCGGGCAGACGTCTAATGAAAAACTGTTTTTT

J gene: TRBJ1-5
V gene: TRBV19
clone size: few
D gene: .
CDR3 protein: CASSIDQVSNQPQHF
CDR3 DNA: TGTGCCAGTAGTATAGATCAGGTGAGCAATCAGCCCCAGCATTTT

J gene: TRBJ1-1
V gene: TRBV5-1
clone size: .
D gene: TRBD1
CDR3 protein: CASSTRQGTEAFF
CDR3 DNA: TGCGCCAGCAGCACCAGACAGGGTACTGAAGCTTTCTTT

J gene: TRBJ1-2
V gene: TRBV30
clone size: .
D gene: .
CDR3 protein: CAWGIKSGYGYTF
CDR3 DNA: TGTGCCTGGGGAATAAAATCTGGCTATGGCTACACCTTC

J gene: TRBJ2-3
V gene: TRBV25-1
clone size: .
D gene: .
CDR3 protein: CATRGWDSTDTQYF
CDR3 DNA: TGTGCCACCCGAGGGTGGGATAGCACAGATACGCAGTATTTT

J gene: TRBJ1-2
V gene: TRBV6-5
clone size: few
D gene: .
CDR3 protein: CASSSQGTVRGYTF
CDR3 DNA: TGTGCCAGCAGTTCCCAAGGGACCGTTCGTGGCTACACCTTC

J gene: TRBJ1-5
V gene: TRBV4-1
clone size: .
D gene: .
CDR3 protein: CASSQVFGTSNQPQHF
CDR3 DNA: TGCGCCAGCAGCCAAGTCTTCGGAACGAGCAATCAGCCCCAGCATTTT

J gene: TRBJ1-2
V gene: TRBV15
clone size: .
D gene: TRBD1
CDR3 protein: CATSRPMWGRGDGYTF
CDR3 DNA: TGTGCCACCAGCAGACCGATGTGGGGCAGGGGGGATGGCTACACCTTC

J gene: TRBJ2-7
V gene: TRBV25-1
clone size: .
D gene: .
CDR3 protein: CASSESQTTYEQYF
CDR3 DNA: TGTGCCAGCAGTGAATCACAGACTACCTACGAGCAGTACTTC

J gene: TRBJ1-6
V gene: TRBV9
clone size: .
D gene: .
CDR3 protein: CASSEGGAQGSLHF
CDR3 DNA: TGTGCCAGCAGCGAGGGGGGGGCCCAGGGATCCCTCCACTTT

J gene: TRBJ2-1
V gene: TRBV7-2
clone size: .
D gene: TRBD1
CDR3 protein: CASSLTLTGTYNEQFF
CDR3 DNA: TGTGCCAGCAGCTTAACCCTGACAGGGACCTACAATGAGCAGTTCTTC

J gene: TRBJ1-2
V gene: TRBV5-1
clone size: .
D gene: .
CDR3 protein: CASSLGLTSGYTF
CDR3 DNA: TGCGCCAGCAGCTTAGGGCTTACTAGCGGCTACACCTTC